Each of the 13 T cell receptor beta chains below was sequenced from the same sample in a study of control samples from healthy donors and cancer patients. The assay was immunoSEQ multiplex PCR, and TCRdb's table has in-frame clones only and misses some. The table lists about 190,000 clones, roughly 91% of them singletons. The sequencing input was blood. All receptors come from a man aged 18 to 30 in good health.

This clone was seen a single time. The rearrangement joins TRBV2 to TRBJ2-7, with 8 bases identical to TRBD1. CDR1 SNHLY and CDR2 FYNNEI come from the germline V gene. The CDR3 loop spans 14 amino acids. J was trimmed by 5 bases and V by 2 bases; bases with no gene match: 5. CDR3 nucleotides: TGTGCCAGCAGTGAACGGACAGGGAAGCACGAGCAGTACTTC. Protein sequence: CASSERTGKHEQYF.

The chain has TRBV5-1 and TRBJ2-2; the match to TRBD1 covers 8 bases. The V gene's germline CDR1 is SGHRS and CDR2 YFSETQ. After removal of 2 bases from V and 4 bases from J, the junction contained 4 bases not matched to a gene. This CDR3 comprises 15 residues. The CDR3 spells CASSFSGGRTGELFF. CDR3 nucleotides: TGCGCCAGCAGCTTCTCAGGGGGCCGCACCGGGGAGCTGTTTTTT.

The chain links TRBV6-6 to TRBJ1-2; weak D call: TRBD1 (6 bases). Germline CDR1 is MNHNY and CDR2 is SVGAGI (reference sequence). V was pared by 5 bases and J by 9 bases, with 13 bases between. The CDR3 covers 12 residues. This CDR3 is CASSPGGGRYTF. Here the CDR3 DNA reads TGTGCCAGCAGTCCTGGGGGGGGCCGCTACACCTTC.

This clone was recorded once. The chain is built from TRBV11-2 and TRBJ2-1; D gene unclear. This CDR3 has 14 amino acids. The germline CDR1 and CDR2 sequences are SGHAT and FQNNGV. V was trimmed by 2 bases and J by 6 bases, leaving 11 bases between them. CDR3 residues: CASSLLAGSNEQFF. The CDR3 DNA reads TGTGCCAGCAGCTTATTAGCAGGTTCCAATGAGCAGTTCTTC.

The chain recombines TRBV6-5 with TRBJ2-7; 10 bases fit TRBD1. The CDR3 covers 14 residues. Germline lookup yields CDR1 MNHEY and CDR2 SVGAGI. V lost 7 bases, J lost 6 bases, and 9 bases stayed unmatched. CDR3 nucleotide sequence: TGTGCCAGCATCCCGGGACAGGGGAGCGCCGAGCAGTACTTC. Encoded protein: CASIPGQGSAEQYF.

The chain recombines TRBV6-5 with TRBJ1-1; D gene ambiguous. Trimming pared 6 bases from V and 1 base from J, leaving 3 bases between. There are 11 residues in the CDR3. The germline V gene has CDR1 MNHEY and CDR2 SVGAGI. The DNA of the CDR3 is TGTGCCAGCAGCGGGAACACTGAAGCTTTCTTT. The encoded protein is CASSGNTEAFF.

V is TRBV18 and J is TRBJ2-3; 9 bases match TRBD2. The V gene's germline CDR1 is KGHSH and CDR2 LQKENI. Germline trimming cut 0 bases from V and 2 bases from J; bases unmatched to any gene: 6. The CDR3 sequence is 17 residues long. The CDR3 region is CASSPPQAGGPTDTQYF. The CDR3 bases are TGTGCCAGCTCACCACCGCAGGCGGGGGGGCCCACAGATACGCAGTATTTT. The full variable domain, with the rest looked up from reference TRBV18 and TRBJ2-3, is NAGVMQNPRHLVRRRGQEARLRCSPMKGHSHVYWYRQLPEEGLKFMVYLQKENIIDESGMPKERFSAEFPKEGPSILRIQQVVRGDSAAYFCASSPPQAGGPTDTQYFGPGTRLTVL.

The chain uses TRBV7-3 and TRBJ2-1, with 14 bases that match TRBD2. Trimming at V came to 5 bases and at J to 7 bases, leaving 7 bases not matched to a gene. The germline CDR1 and CDR2 sequences are SGHTA and FQGTGA. The CDR3 runs 16 residues. This CDR3 reads CASSPGLAGGGNEQFF. CDR3 DNA: TGTGCCAGCAGCCCCGGACTAGCGGGGGGCGGAAATGAGCAGTTCTTC.

Here the CDR3 DNA reads TGTGCCAGCAGTTCGGTTACCGGGACAGAGCCAAATGAGCAGTTCTTC. Amino acid sequence: CASSSVTGTEPNEQFF. The genes are TRBV5-6 and TRBJ2-1; 7 bases align to TRBD1. The CDR3 spans 16 residues. Per the germline V gene, CDR1 is SGHDT and CDR2 is YYEEEE. Trimming took 5 bases from V and 7 from J; bases not matched to a gene: 15.

This chain joins TRBV5-6 and TRBJ2-7; 7 nucleotides agree with TRBD2. The length of the CDR3 is 14 residues. The ends lost 0 bases at V and 4 bases at J; junction bases unmatched: 4. Germline V gene data show CDR1 as SGHDT and CDR2 as YYEEEE. The CDR3 sequence: CASSLDGGFYEQYF. CDR3 coding DNA: TGTGCCAGCAGCTTGGACGGGGGGTTTTACGAGCAGTACTTC.

V gene TRBV20-1 combines with J gene TRBJ1-3; unclear D gene. The CDR3 loop spans 14 amino acids. The germline gives CDR1 DFQATT, CDR2 SNEGSKA (reference sequence). Trimming took off 3 bases at V and 0 bases at J, with 9 bases between the two ends. The CDR3 nucleotides read TGCAGTGCTAGTGGCACCAACTCTGGAAACACCATATATTTT. Translating it yields CSASGTNSGNTIYF.

Concerning this clone: At one end the junction does not follow the germline gene, possibly because of a read error. V is TRBV2 and J is TRBJ1-3; possibly TRBD1 for D (6 bases). Germline V gene sequence: CDR1 SNHLY, CDR2 FYNNEI. The CDR3 has 16 residues. For the CDR3, the DNA is TGTGCCAGCAGCTCTCTGGGGGGGCTAGCGGGAAACACCACATATTTT. Its translation is CASSSLGGLAGNTTYF.

V usage is TRBV7-2 and J usage is TRBJ2-1; possibly TRBD1 for D (6 bases). CDR1 is SGHTA, CDR2 FQGNSA, per germline. This CDR3 comprises 16 residues. V dropped 3 bases and J dropped 6 bases, with 18 bases sitting between them. DNA of the CDR3: TGTGCCAGCAGCTTTGATCTGGGCAGGGGATCCAATGAGCAGTTCTTC. This encodes CASSFDLGRGSNEQFF.